This T cell receptor (beta chain) was captured by sequencing in a study of post-analysis software for immune sequencing data. Study summary: Clinical courses comprised relapsing-remitting, secondary progressive and progressive-relapsing multiple sclerosis.

Trimming cost V 1 base and J 1 base, with 10 bases left between them. CDR1 is MNHEY, CDR2 SMNVEV, per germline (reference sequence). The CDR3 sequence is 16 residues long. Every TCR beta cDNA library bore unique molecular identifiers. MiXCR, applied by TCRdb to the PCR reads, yields one record per CDR3 protein. The sample includes under 900,000 distinct CDR3 sequences, approximately 57% of them seen just once. The study, taken as a whole, reports: Four or five TRBV segments were more frequent in patients than controls; TRBV5-6, TRBV5-1 and TRBV20-1 belonged to this group.

As to this clonotype: Its cognate antigen is unknown.

The origin of this receptor is a girl between 10 and 17 years old with multiple sclerosis. V and J are TRBV27 and TRBJ2-2; weak D call: TRBD2 (6 bases). Sequencing was done on a sample of blood. This CDR3 reads CASSLFRAGNTGELFF. CDR3 coding DNA: TGTGCCAGCAGTTTATTCCGAGCGGGGAACACCGGGGAGCTGTTTTTT.